The 27 T cell receptor beta chains below were found in one sample sequenced in a study of Graves' ophthalmopathy and Graves' hyperthyroidism. RNA served as the template for amplifying TCR beta CDR3 regions. First-round RT-PCR with HTBI primers preceded a second-round multiplex PCR. TCRdb analysed the multiplex PCR reads with MiXCR anew, one entry per CDR3 protein. The sample lists 900,000 to 1,200,000 distinct CDR3 sequences; approximately 35% were seen once. The sequencing input was peripheral blood or thyroid tissue (not recorded which). These receptors were collected from an adult man with Graves' hyperthyroidism.

V is TRBV4-3 and J is TRBJ2-7; D might be TRBD2 (6 bases). V was cut by 0 bases and J by 2 bases, with 14 bases left in between. This CDR3 region has 16 residues. Germline V CDR1 and CDR2: LGHNA, YSLEER. The CDR3 protein is CASSQDWGTQAYEQYF. The CDR3 coding sequence is TGCGCCAGCAGCCAAGACTGGGGGACTCAAGCCTACGAGCAGTACTTC.

This clonotype was recorded at least ten times. The V call is TRBV15, the J call TRBJ2-7; 9 nucleotides agree with TRBD1. This CDR3 has 16 amino acids. V lost 1 base to trimming and J lost 5 bases; unmatched junction nucleotides: 9. CDR1 LNHNV and CDR2 YYDKDF come from the germline V gene (reference sequence). CDR3 coding DNA: TGTGCCACCAGCAGAGTAGTGGGGACAGGGCACCACGAGCAGTACTTC. Its protein is CATSRVVGTGHHEQYF.

This chain joins TRBV7-2 and TRBJ2-7; 9 bases map to TRBD1. CDR3 length: 17 residues. Looked up from germline, CDR1 is SGHTA and CDR2 is FQGNSA. Trimming cost V 11 bases and J 2 bases; bases outside gene matches: 19. CDR3 bases: TGTGCCTGGAGTGTAATTTCGGCGGGACAGGGACCCTACGAGCAGTACTTC. It is translated as CAWSVISAGQGPYEQYF. Full variable domain (missing parts from reference TRBV7-2 and TRBJ2-7): GAGVSQSPSNKVTEKGKDVELRCDPISGHTALYWYRQSLGQGLEFLIYFQGNSAPDKSGLPSDRFSAERTGGSVSTLTIQRTQQEDSAVYLCAWSVISAGQGPYEQYFGPGTRLTVT.

There are many counts of this clonotype. The genes are TRBV7-2 and TRBJ2-7; 13 bases line up with TRBD2. V shed 5 bases and J 4 bases; nucleotides not matched to a gene: 8. This CDR3 is 16 amino acids long. Germline assignment: CDR1 SGHTA and CDR2 FQGNSA. The CDR3: CASSLRTSGSVYEQYF. The CDR3 nucleotides read TGTGCCAGCAGCCTCCGGACTAGCGGGAGTGTATACGAGCAGTACTTC.

This clonotype has a handful of counts. The chain joins TRBV12-3 or TRBV12-4 to TRBJ2-5; 7 positions agree with TRBD1. The V and J ends lost 6 bases and 2 bases, in that order; junction bases with no gene match: 12. The CDR3 has 16 amino acids. Here the CDR3 reads CASRRYGQDLQETQYF. Written as DNA, the CDR3 is TGTGCCAGCAGGAGGTACGGACAGGACCTACAAGAGACCCAGTACTTC.

The chain links TRBV9 to TRBJ2-7; D might be TRBD2 (5 bases). V lost 3 bases, J lost 6 bases, and 25 bases lay in between. This CDR3 spans 17 amino acids. Germline values: CDR1 SGDLS, CDR2 YYNGEE. In DNA, the CDR3 is TGTGCCAGCAGCGCCTCGGGGTTACAGAGGACCGCGGGCGAGCAGTACTTC. Protein product: CASSASGLQRTAGEQYF.

This clonotype was seen ten or more times. The chain links TRBV6-5 to TRBJ1-6, with TRBD1 identical over 7 bases. V trimming: 4 bases; J trimming: 11 bases; junction bases outside the gene matches: 8. CDR1 and CDR2 from the germline V gene are MNHEY and SVGAGI. This CDR3 is 14 amino acids long. Written as DNA, the CDR3 is TGTGCCAGCAGTTCGACAGGGTTTACGCCACCCCTCCACTTT. Translation gives CASSSTGFTPPLHF.

This clonotype was found many times. The V call is TRBV29-1, the J call TRBJ2-7; 8 nucleotides line up with TRBD2. The ends lost 4 bases at V and 7 bases at J; junction bases unmatched: 9. The germline V gene has CDR1 SQVTM and CDR2 ANQGSEA. The CDR3 sequence is 13 residues long. CDR3 sequence reads: CSVVPAGVEEQYF. Here the CDR3 DNA reads TGCAGCGTTGTCCCAGCGGGAGTGGAGGAGCAGTACTTC.

At least ten counts were recorded for this clonotype. The rearrangement uses TRBV11-2 and TRBJ1-5, with D possibly being TRBD1 (5 bases). With 0 bases removed from V and 9 bases from J, the gap between germline ends came to 9 bases. The CDR3 sequence is 13 residues long. Germline V gene data show CDR1 as SGHAT and CDR2 as FQNNGV. This CDR3 reads CASSLDRDGPQHF. DNA of the CDR3: TGTGCCAGCAGCTTAGACAGGGACGGGCCCCAGCATTTT.

This clonotype occurred many times. The J gene is TRBJ2-2, the V gene TRBV5-1; no reliable D call. The CDR3 spans 14 residues. Germline CDR1 reads SGHRS; CDR2 reads YFSETQ. Trimming took 0 bases from V and 1 from J, leaving 4 bases between them. The CDR3 DNA sequence: TGCGCCAGCAGCTTGGAAAGGAACACCGGGGAGCTGTTTTTT. It encodes CASSLERNTGELFF.

This clonotype was observed a single time. CDR3 residues: CASTHGDRPYEQYF. For the CDR3, the DNA is TGCGCCAGCACCCACGGGGACAGGCCCTACGAGCAGTACTTC. The genes are TRBV5-1 and TRBJ2-7, with 8 bases lining up with TRBD1. CDR1 is SGHRS and CDR2 is YFSETQ in the germline V gene. This CDR3 spans 14 amino acids. V shed 6 bases and J 2 bases; nucleotides not matched to a gene: 7.

This clonotype was counted a few times. An end of the junction differs from the germline gene, which may be a read error. This chain joins TRBV10-3 and TRBJ1-5; tentatively, D is TRBD1 (5 bases). This CDR3 comprises 14 residues. Per the germline V gene, CDR1 is ENHRY and CDR2 is SYGVKD. The CDR3 nucleotides read TGTGCCAGCAGTGCGCAGGGTATGAATCAGCCCCAGCATTTT. It translates to CASSAQGMNQPQHF.

This CDR3 is CASSYSKGSYEQYF. DNA for the CDR3: TGTGCCAGCAGTTACTCGAAGGGGTCCTACGAGCAGTACTTC. The chain uses TRBV6-5 and TRBJ2-7; D may be TRBD1 (5 bases). Germline CDR1 reads MNHEY; CDR2 reads SVGAGI. The length of the CDR3 is 14 residues. The V gene lost 0 bases and the J gene lost 1 base, with 7 bases spanning the gap.

A few counts support this clonotype. J is TRBJ2-5 and V is TRBV7-9, with a tentative D call TRBD1 (7 bases). V dropped 1 base and J dropped 5 bases, with 14 bases sitting between them. CDR1 and CDR2 from the germline V gene are SEHNR and FQNEAQ (reference sequence). CDR3 size: 15 residues. The CDR3 loop reads CASSLGGPGGETQYF. In DNA, the CDR3 is TGTGCCAGCAGCTTAGGAGGGCCAGGGGGGGAGACCCAGTACTTC.

Here the CDR3 reads CASSTQTSGGLQETQYF. In DNA, the CDR3 is TGTGCCAGCAGCACCCAGACTAGCGGGGGGCTACAAGAGACCCAGTACTTC. The J gene is TRBJ2-5, the V gene TRBV7-2; 13 nucleotides align to TRBD2. CDR1 SGHTA and CDR2 FQGNSA come from the germline V gene. The CDR3 consists of 17 residues. V was pared by 5 bases and J by 2 bases, with 8 bases of the junction left unmatched.

The chain couples TRBV10-3 to TRBJ2-2, with TRBD1 matching 7 bases. V gave up 6 bases and J gave up 0 bases; unmatched junction bases: 7. The CDR3 has 16 amino acids. Germline V gene sequence: CDR1 ENHRY, CDR2 SYGVKD. Here the CDR3 DNA reads TGTGCCATCAGCGCCTCAGGGACAGCGAACACCGGGGAGCTGTTTTTT. This translates into CAISASGTANTGELFF.

In this sample, this clonotype turned up a few times. This chain joins TRBV7-2 and TRBJ2-7; maybe TRBD2 (6 bases). Germline V CDR1 and CDR2: SGHTA, FQGNSA. The CDR3 loop spans 20 amino acids. The V gene lost 1 base and the J gene lost 4 bases, with 29 bases spanning the gap. The CDR3 reads CASSLEGPRASVDTQYEQYF. For the CDR3, the DNA is TGTGCCAGCAGCTTAGAGGGACCTCGGGCTAGCGTAGATACACAGTACGAGCAGTACTTC. Drawing the rest from reference TRBV7-2 and TRBJ2-7, the complete variable domain is GAGVSQSPSNKVTEKGKDVELRCDPISGHTALYWYRQSLGQGLEFLIYFQGNSAPDKSGLPSDRFSAERTGGSVSTLTIQRTQQEDSAVYLCASSLEGPRASVDTQYEQYFGPGTRLTVT.

For this clonotype: This may be a read error, as it is one base from a much larger clone. The chain employs TRBV10-3 and TRBJ1-5, with no clear D. V dropped 5 bases and J dropped 6 bases, with 5 bases sitting between them. The CDR3 contains 11 residues. Per the germline V gene, CDR1 is ENHRY and CDR2 is SYGVKD. CDR3 sequence (DNA): TGTGCCATCAGTCCTGGTCAGCCCCAGCATTTT. It encodes CAISPGQPQHF.

The chain has TRBV7-8 and TRBJ2-2; maybe TRBD2 (5 bases). This CDR3 spans 13 amino acids. CDR1 is SGHVS and CDR2 is FQNEAQ in the germline V gene. V shed 7 bases and J shed 6 bases, with 12 bases lying between them. CDR3 protein: CASIEGSSGELFF. The CDR3 region has the DNA TGTGCCAGCATCGAGGGAAGCTCCGGGGAGCTGTTTTTT.

This clonotype was seen more than once but under ten times. The chain couples TRBV6-5 to TRBJ1-1; unclear D gene. The CDR3 is 12 amino acids. V dropped 8 bases and J dropped 1 base, with 8 bases sitting between them. CDR1 MNHEY and CDR2 SVGAGI come from the germline V gene. CDR3 protein: CASEDGNTEAFF. CDR3 DNA: TGTGCCAGCGAGGACGGGAACACTGAAGCTTTCTTT.

This sequence joins TRBV2 and TRBJ2-5; possible D gene TRBD1, 6 bases. Looked up from germline, CDR1 is SNHLY and CDR2 is FYNNEI. The CDR3 is made up of 15 amino acids. With 6 bases removed from V and 5 bases from J, the gap between germline ends came to 19 bases. CDR3 coding DNA: TGTGCCAGCAGGACCCAGGGGTGGATGATTGAGACCCAGTACTTC. Translated: CASRTQGWMIETQYF.

This chain uses TRBV29-1 with TRBJ1-2, with 11 bases identical to TRBD1. V lost 7 bases and J lost 8; bases outside the gene matches: 12. Germline V gene sequence: CDR1 SQVTM, CDR2 ANQGSEA. The CDR3 runs 14 residues. This CDR3 is CSAASGDRGFGYTF. CDR3 DNA sequence: TGCAGCGCTGCGTCTGGGGACAGGGGGTTCGGCTACACCTTC.

In this sample, this clonotype turned up many times. The chain employs TRBV10-1 and TRBJ1-3; TRBD1 might be the D (5 bases). This CDR3 contains 13 residues. Trimming pared 10 bases from V and 0 bases from J, leaving 10 bases between. The germline CDR1 and CDR2 sequences are WNHNN and SYGVQD (reference sequence). CDR3 region: CATGASSGNTIYF. The DNA for the CDR3 is TGCGCCACCGGGGCGAGCTCTGGAAACACCATATATTTT.

This clonotype occurred many times. The chain joins TRBV9 to TRBJ2-7, with 7 bases that match TRBD2. The CDR3 extends over 15 amino acids. Germline V gene data show CDR1 as SGDLS and CDR2 as YYNGEE. J was trimmed by 0 bases and V by 0 bases; bases with no gene match: 3. The CDR3 sequence: CASSVGGRDSYEQYF. For the CDR3, the DNA is TGTGCCAGCAGCGTAGGTGGGAGGGACTCCTACGAGCAGTACTTC. Looking up the rest from reference TRBV9 and TRBJ2-7 gives the full variable domain: DSGVTQTPKHLITATGQRVTLRCSPRSGDLSVYWYQQSLDQGLQFLIQYYNGEERAKGNILERFSAQQFPDLHSELNLSSLELGDSALYFCASSVGGRDSYEQYFGPGTRLTVT.

In this sample, this clonotype turned up many times. The chain has TRBV12-3 or TRBV12-4 and TRBJ1-5; a possible D gene is TRBD1 (6 bases). The CDR3 consists of 14 residues. V shed 6 bases and J shed 6 bases, with 15 bases lying between them. CDR3 loop: CASSHTGLGQPQHF. Here the CDR3 DNA reads TGTGCCAGCAGCCACACAGGGCTGGGTCAGCCCCAGCATTTT.

This clonotype has at least ten counts. The rearrangement uses TRBV29-1 and TRBJ1-2, with D uncertain. Germline V CDR1 and CDR2: SQVTM, ANQGSEA. V was cut by 2 bases and J by 4 bases, with 11 bases left in between. The CDR3 totals 13 residues. The CDR3 sequence is CSVEWAVGYGYTF. The CDR3 DNA reads TGCAGCGTTGAATGGGCAGTGGGCTATGGCTACACCTTC.

The genes are TRBV10-3 and TRBJ2-2; D unresolved. Germline CDR1 reads ENHRY; CDR2 reads SYGVKD. V dropped 4 bases and J dropped 8 bases, with 8 bases sitting between them. The CDR3 totals 12 residues. The CDR3 DNA reads TGTGCCATCAGTGTAGAAACAGGGGAGCTGTTTTTT. The encoded protein is CAISVETGELFF.